These T cell receptor beta chains were read from a single sample in a study of cytomegalovirus exposure and HLA in healthy donors. Generated by immunoSEQ multiplex PCR, the TCRdb table keeps only in-frame clones and is missing some. The data show some 120,000 clones, nearly 90% seen once. The sample comprised PBMCs. All receptors derive from a man aged 30-40 years in good health and CMV-seronegative. The CDR3 runs from the conserved cysteine through the conserved F or W. Each record gives: V gene, J gene, clone size, CDR3 protein. Expanded clones get a size class; other rows say once, few or many, or leave the size out.

V gene: TRBV6-5
J gene: TRBJ1-2
clone size: once
CDR3 protein: CASSNRRVRGGYTF

V gene: TRBV27
J gene: TRBJ2-1
clone size: .
CDR3 protein: CASSPTGQGLPPPFYNEQFF

V gene: TRBV20-1
J gene: TRBJ2-1
clone size: .
CDR3 protein: CSALLPNEQFF

V gene: TRBV12-5
J gene: TRBJ1-1
clone size: many
CDR3 protein: CASGQGRNTEAFF

V gene: TRBV5-1
J gene: TRBJ2-2
clone size: .
CDR3 protein: CASSLRGQANTGELFF

V gene: TRBV6-5
J gene: TRBJ1-5
clone size: .
CDR3 protein: CASSYSNRGNQPQHF

V gene: TRBV27
J gene: TRBJ2-7
clone size: .
CDR3 protein: CASSSGLSSYEQYF

V gene: TRBV28
J gene: TRBJ1-5
clone size: .
CDR3 protein: CASWTRLMNQPQHF

V gene: TRBV5-1
J gene: TRBJ1-3
clone size: .
CDR3 protein: CASSLEQGSSGNTIYF

V gene: TRBV25-1
J gene: TRBJ2-1
clone size: .
CDR3 protein: CASSDWSSYNEQFF

V gene: TRBV6-5
J gene: TRBJ2-7
clone size: once
CDR3 protein: CASRYYTGQGPYEQYF

V gene: TRBV18
J gene: TRBJ1-5
clone size: .
CDR3 protein: CASSPDSRNQPQHF

V gene: TRBV28
J gene: TRBJ1-1
clone size: once
CDR3 protein: CASSLQTGEAFF

V gene: TRBV7-2
J gene: TRBJ1-1
clone size: .
CDR3 protein: CASSFYGGIVAEAFF

V gene: TRBV5-8
J gene: TRBJ1-1
clone size: .
CDR3 protein: CASKQGSGGFTEAFF

V gene: TRBV7-9
J gene: TRBJ2-1
clone size: .
CDR3 protein: CASSQGLPVREQFF

V gene: TRBV5-6
J gene: TRBJ2-3
clone size: .
CDR3 protein: CASSLETSGGPDTQYF

V gene: TRBV9
J gene: TRBJ2-7
clone size: .
CDR3 protein: CASSVGWTADYEQYF

V gene: TRBV29-1
J gene: TRBJ2-7
clone size: few
CDR3 protein: CSATSSYEQYF

V gene: TRBV12-5
J gene: TRBJ1-2
clone size: .
CDR3 protein: CASGLEQGRYGYTF

V gene: TRBV5-6
J gene: TRBJ1-2
clone size: .
CDR3 protein: CASSLELGVYYGYTF

V gene: TRBV7-3
J gene: TRBJ2-2
clone size: .
CDR3 protein: CASSATSGYYTGELFF

V gene: TRBV28
J gene: TRBJ1-6
clone size: .
CDR3 protein: CASSLFRGNSPLHF

V gene: TRBV7-2
J gene: TRBJ1-5
clone size: .
CDR3 protein: CASSLVGQENQPQHF

V gene: TRBV18
J gene: TRBJ2-1
clone size: once
CDR3 protein: CASSSRQGYNEQFF

V gene: TRBV7-9
J gene: TRBJ2-7
clone size: .
CDR3 protein: CASRGTSGDEQYF

V gene: TRBV4-3
J gene: TRBJ2-2
clone size: few
CDR3 protein: CASSQVGAAGGPNTGELFF

V gene: TRBV5-1
J gene: TRBJ2-5
clone size: .
CDR3 protein: CASSPSTSGGIPYQETQYF

V gene: TRBV5-4
J gene: TRBJ1-2
clone size: .
CDR3 protein: CASSQDRNYGYTF

V gene: TRBV5-1
J gene: TRBJ1-2
clone size: .
CDR3 protein: CASSLAGANYGYTF

V gene: TRBV9
J gene: TRBJ2-7
clone size: .
CDR3 protein: CASSVGDSHYEQYF

V gene: TRBV18
J gene: TRBJ1-1
clone size: .
CDR3 protein: CASSPSQDLNTEAFF

V gene: TRBV29-1
J gene: TRBJ2-2
clone size: .
CDR3 protein: CSVEEALSGELFF

V gene: TRBV29-1
J gene: TRBJ1-1
clone size: .
CDR3 protein: CSVGGDRGLNTEAFF

V gene: TRBV4-2
J gene: TRBJ2-5
clone size: .
CDR3 protein: CASSPQKSGGWKETQYF

V gene: TRBV15
J gene: TRBJ2-5
clone size: .
CDR3 protein: CATSRGAGFQETQYF

V gene: TRBV11-2
J gene: TRBJ2-7
clone size: .
CDR3 protein: CASSVHRTGGYEQYF

V gene: TRBV6-1
J gene: TRBJ1-6
clone size: .
CDR3 protein: CASSEGTGARSPLHF

V gene: TRBV2
J gene: TRBJ1-2
clone size: .
CDR3 protein: CASSARDRAISNYGYTF

V gene: TRBV5-6
J gene: TRBJ2-3
clone size: .
CDR3 protein: CASSFSGDTQYF

V gene: TRBV28
J gene: TRBJ1-2
clone size: .
CDR3 protein: CASSLRQGAYGYTF

V gene: TRBV5-6
J gene: TRBJ2-7
clone size: .
CDR3 protein: CASSLDSEQYF

V gene: TRBV27
J gene: TRBJ1-5
clone size: .
CDR3 protein: CASSLTGNQPQHF

V gene: TRBV28
J gene: TRBJ2-2
clone size: .
CDR3 protein: CASSFRDRYPGELFF

V gene: TRBV5-6
J gene: TRBJ2-1
clone size: .
CDR3 protein: CASSLPLGTGGLGEQFF

V gene: TRBV5-1
J gene: TRBJ2-3
clone size: .
CDR3 protein: CASSLEVGGGETDTQYF

V gene: TRBV14
J gene: TRBJ2-4
clone size: .
CDR3 protein: CASSRGGGSIQYF

V gene: TRBV6-5
J gene: TRBJ2-5
clone size: .
CDR3 protein: CASSYGTSGGMETQYF